Sequencing of this T cell receptor (beta chain) was carried out in a study of a mutant IDH1 vaccine in newly diagnosed glioma (dated by TCRdb to 2020 to 2023). For context, the study as a whole: Patients were given eight vaccinations, in weeks 1, 3, 5, 7, 11, 15, 19 and 23, which matched visits V03 through V10. Prior to enrollment, patients had been given standard therapy consisting of radiotherapy alone, temozolomide alone, or radiochemotherapy with temozolomide, with the combination given to most patients. Peripheral blood was drawn at six visits: V03 (baseline), V05, V07, V10, V12 and V13. Of the 25 to 40 patients who were treated, about 62% were male and around 40% were female, and the mean age was approximately 40 years. Longitudinal TCRB deep sequencing was performed for some 25 treated patients wherever samples were available for exploratory analyses. Vaccination was initiated 4-6 weeks after radiotherapy alone, or concurrently with temozolomide cycles in the chemotherapy-containing groups. Overall study results and their limits: Availability determined which PBMC samples were chosen for TCRB deep sequencing. Immune responses induced by the vaccine were seen in approximately 93% of patients across multiple MHC alleles. Changes in the top peripheral T cell clonotypes picked up by TCRB sequencing did not appear to be linked to pseudoprogression. According to the authors, sample limitations meant that analyses of patient blood samples could not be reproduced.

With regard to this clone: Its antigen specificity is not known. One base away there is no much larger clone; base qualities are not given.

The junction carries 7 bases between V and J, which are trimmed by 4 bases and 0 bases respectively. CDR3 length: 13 amino acids, cysteine to phenylalanine. The retained sequence is limited to the CDR3, 39 bases, with the frame set at the first base. According to the germline V gene, CDR1 reads SGHNT and CDR2 reads YENEEA. Libraries were constructed by the immunoSEQ multiplex PCR assay. The hsTCRB Kit was used according to the manufacturer's protocol to amplify rearranged TCR beta chain sequences. TCRB libraries were sequenced on an Illumina MiSeq. Per the authors' processing: The proprietary platform of the kit vendor was used for demultiplexing, trimming and gene mapping. TCRdb took this table from immuneACCESS and kept in-frame rearrangements with V and J called. Such tables lack part of the clones; where checked against another copy, unresolved V genes explain under half of the gap, and the rest is unexplained. V and J calls and clone size come straight from that table; D and trimming were deduced from the DNA. Here the sample has about 110,000 clones; roughly 90% occur a single time. Around 0.6% of the sample is taken by the ten largest.

The time point label of this sample denotes: week 11, during vaccination. Each vaccine dose was 300 ug of a 20-mer mutant IDH1 peptide in Montanide, given subcutaneously with topical imiquimod. All donors had newly diagnosed IDH1-mutant astrocytomas of WHO grade 3 or 4 that showed loss of nuclear ATRX. The samples were drawn from NOA16, a multicentre, single-arm, open-label phase I trial in Germany that tested a mutant IDH1 peptide vaccine in humans for the first time. Genomic DNA for TCRB sequencing was isolated from EDTA blood with the DNeasy Blood and Tissue Kit. Source: PBMCs, taken from a glioma patient whose treatment included an IDH1 peptide vaccine. The sequence joins TRBV11-3 to TRBJ2-7; the D region possibly corresponds to TRBD2 (5 bases align). This receptor was obtained from a woman between 45 and 65 years old with glioma. The nucleotide sequence is TGTGCCAGCAGCTCCGGGGACTCCTACGAGCAGTACTTC. It codes for CASSSGDSYEQYF.